This T cell receptor (beta chain) emerged from a study of shared clonotypes between healthy human individuals. Study overall: A donor's plate count was three for CD4 naive and three for CD4 memory; CD8 naive had two and CD8 memory one.

Genomic DNA (from each subset) was split evenly across several immunoSEQ plates. For sorted subsets, about 190 ng DNA per replicate equaled approximately 32,000 T cell genomes. Sequencing used immunoSEQ multiplex PCR; TCRdb keeps in-frame clones, though not all of them. The table has hundreds of thousands of clones, about 96% seen once. The authors divided CD4+ cells into CD45RA+ naive and CD45RA-negative memory subsets. Per germline, CDR1 SGHNT and CDR2 YYREEE (reference sequence). Germline trimming cut 4 bases from V and 5 bases from J; bases unmatched to any gene: 3. The CDR3 contains 15 residues. This chain uses TRBV5-4 with TRBJ2-1, with 13 nucleotides matching TRBD2. The material sequenced was naive CD4+ T cells sorted from blood. Described subset: CD45RA+ positively selected. The source of this sequence is a woman in her twenties or thirties in good health. The CDR3 coding sequence is TGTGCCAGCAGCGTGGGACTAGCGGGACACAATGAGCAGTTCTTC. This gives the protein CASSVGLAGHNEQFF.